A single sample is the source of the 24 T cell receptor beta chains below, sequenced in a study of T cell repertoires in cytomegalovirus infection. TCRdb reanalysed the reads using MiXCR and keeps one entry per CDR3 protein. The data contain some 600,000 distinct CDR3 sequences, 20% to 25% of them seen just once; the ten biggest clones take up roughly 8%. The sequencing sample was made of CD8+ T cells from PBMCs. The receptors derive from a human donor in good health (CMV status not recorded). Some clones in this sample may be carry-over from other donors' samples.

The CDR3 loop reads CASSSQGANQPQHF. The DNA for the CDR3 is TGTGCCAGCAGCTCCCAGGGGGCCAATCAGCCCCAGCATTTT. This chain connects TRBV5-6 to TRBJ1-5; 8 positions match TRBD1. CDR3 length equals 14 residues. CDR1 is SGHDT, CDR2 YYEEEE, per germline. V was pared by 3 bases and J by 3 bases, with 2 bases of the junction left unmatched.

This clonotype was counted many times. Here the CDR3 DNA reads TGTGCCGGTCGACAGGGCCCCTACACCGGGGAGCTGTTTTTT. The encoded protein is CAGRQGPYTGELFF. This sequence joins TRBV19 and TRBJ2-2; 7 nucleotides agree with TRBD1. V was clipped by 11 bases and J by 3 bases; unmatched bases: 9. Germline V gene sequence: CDR1 LNHDA, CDR2 SQIVND (reference sequence). This CDR3 is 14 amino acids long.

Ten or more counts support this clonotype. This chain joins TRBV7-2 and TRBJ2-1, with 8 bases lining up with TRBD2. Losses at the gene ends were 8 bases for V and 4 bases for J; bases not matched to a gene: 16. There are 17 residues in the CDR3. Germline loops: CDR1 SGHTA, CDR2 FQGNSA. The CDR3 nucleotides read TGTGCCAGCGACCCCGCCGGGGGGGGACTCTATTACAATGAGCAGTTCTTC. Its translation is CASDPAGGGLYYNEQFF. Drawing the rest from reference TRBV7-2 and TRBJ2-1, the complete variable domain is GAGVSQSPSNKVTEKGKDVELRCDPISGHTALYWYRQSLGQGLEFLIYFQGNSAPDKSGLPSDRFSAERTGGSVSTLTIQRTQQEDSAVYLCASDPAGGGLYYNEQFFGPGTRLTVL.

This clonotype was seen more than once but under ten times. The chain combines TRBV28 with TRBJ2-2; D unclear. The CDR3 sequence is 16 residues long. The V end was cut by 4 bases, the J end by 1 base, with 13 bases between. From germline, CDR1 is MDHEN and CDR2 SYDVKM. The CDR3 loop reads CASSSLSILNTGELFF. The CDR3 nucleotides are TGTGCCAGCAGTTCTCTCTCAATCTTGAACACCGGGGAGCTGTTTTTT.

The sample holds one count of this clonotype. The junction and the germline gene differ at one end; a read error may be behind it. V is TRBV7-6 and J is TRBJ1-1; a possible D gene is TRBD1 (6 bases). The germline V gene has CDR1 SGHVS and CDR2 FNYEAQ. CDR3 length: 16 residues. The CDR3 sequence is CANSHRSGGGPRWAFF. The CDR3 nucleotides read TGTGCCAACAGCCATCGTTCGGGCGGGGGCCCCCGTTGGGCTTTCTTT.

This clonotype turned up a few times. V is TRBV7-4 and J is TRBJ2-5; D could derive from TRBD1 or TRBD2 (6 bases each). The germline CDR1 and CDR2 sequences are SGHVT and SQSDAQ. V was clipped by 3 bases and J by 3 bases, with 11 bases between them. CDR3 size: 14 residues. The CDR3 DNA is TGTGCCAGCAGCTTCCCCGGGGGCGAAGAGACCCAGTACTTC. Encoded protein: CASSFPGGEETQYF. Full variable domain (outside the CDR3, taken from reference TRBV7-4 and TRBJ2-5): GAGVSQSPRYKVAKRGRDVALRCDSISGHVTLYWYRQTLGQGSEVLTYSQSDAQRDKSGRPSGRFSAERPERSVSTLKIQRTEQGDSAVYLCASSFPGGEETQYFGPGTRLLVL.

This clonotype came up a few times. The V and J genes are TRBV6-2 or TRBV6-3 and TRBJ1-5; 8 nucleotides match TRBD1. Trimming cost V 6 bases and J 7 bases; bases outside gene matches: 8. The CDR3 has 14 amino acids. Germline V gene lookup returns CDR1 MNHEY and CDR2 SVGEGT. The CDR3 region is CASRPDRGSQPQHF. The CDR3 nucleotides are TGTGCCAGCAGACCCGACAGGGGCAGCCAGCCCCAGCATTTT.

This clonotype was picked up many times. CDR3 residues: CASTFQGGLSNQPQHF. The CDR3, as DNA: TGTGCCAGCACCTTTCAGGGGGGCCTTAGCAATCAGCCCCAGCATTTT. The genes are TRBV6-2 or TRBV6-3 and TRBJ1-5, with 7 bases identical to TRBD1. Germline CDR1 is MNHEY and CDR2 is SVGEGT. J gave up 0 bases and V 7 bases, and 9 bases lay outside the gene matches. This CDR3 comprises 16 residues.

This clonotype has at least ten counts. CDR3 DNA sequence: TGCGCCAGCAGCCAAGTTGGGGATATAACGGGATACTACGAGCAGTACTTC. Translated: CASSQVGDITGYYEQYF. The V gene is TRBV4-1, the J gene TRBJ2-7, with D maybe TRBD2 (5 bases). V was pared by 1 base and J by 3 bases, with 19 bases between. From germline, CDR1 is MGHRA and CDR2 YSYEKL. This CDR3 comprises 17 residues.

This clonotype occurred many times. The chain carries TRBV28 and TRBJ2-3; tentative D call: TRBD1 (5 bases). CDR3 size: 14 residues. The V and J ends lost 6 bases and 2 bases respectively, with 12 bases between them. CDR1 is MDHEN, CDR2 SYDVKM, per germline. The CDR3 nucleotides read TGTGCCAGCAGCTCAGACAGCCTCACAGATACGCAGTATTTT. Its translation: CASSSDSLTDTQYF.

This clonotype was observed a handful of times. The chain recombines TRBV28 with TRBJ2-7; 7 nucleotides agree with TRBD2. Trimming at V came to 2 bases and at J to 1 base, leaving 2 bases not matched to a gene. The CDR3 has 14 residues. In germline, CDR1 is MDHEN, CDR2 SYDVKM. CDR3 DNA: TGTGCCAGCAGTTTACGGCGGGGGTCCTACGAGCAGTACGTC. It specifies CASSLRRGSYEQYV.

Note on this clonotype: A much bigger clone sits one base away, suggesting this may be a read error. The chain combines TRBV4-1 with TRBJ1-5; D is uncertain. The end of the DNA aligns better with TRBJ2-3, so the J call may be wrong. Germline V gene lookup returns CDR1 MGHRA and CDR2 YSYEKL. The CDR3 is 15 residues long. The CDR3 protein is CASSQFQASNQPQYF. In nucleotides, the CDR3 is TGCGCCAGCAGCCAATTTCAGGCTTCTAATCAGCCCCAGTATTTT.

This chain uses TRBV15 with TRBJ1-4, with D unresolved. Per germline, CDR1 LNHNV and CDR2 YYDKDF (reference sequence). Trimming removed 3 bases from V and 6 bases from J, with 11 bases in between. This CDR3 is built from 14 residues. CDR3: CATSRDSGDEKLFF. CDR3 in DNA: TGTGCCACCAGCAGGGACTCTGGCGATGAAAAACTGTTTTTT.

In its sample, this clonotype was seen many times. The rearrangement uses TRBV12-3 or TRBV12-4 and TRBJ2-7, with D perhaps TRBD2 (5 bases). V was trimmed by 0 bases and J by 7 bases, leaving 7 bases between them. The length of the CDR3 is 12 residues. As DNA, the CDR3 is TGTGCCAGCAGTTTAGCCGGAGGTGAGCAGTACTTC. It specifies CASSLAGGEQYF.

This clonotype was counted ten times or more. The rearrangement links TRBV7-8 to TRBJ1-5; weak D call: TRBD1 (6 bases). V was trimmed by 3 bases and J by 10 bases, leaving 22 bases between them. Per germline, CDR1 SGHVS and CDR2 FQNEAQ. The CDR3 has 16 amino acids. This CDR3 reads CASSLGHVAGVGPQHF. DNA for the CDR3: TGTGCCAGCAGCTTGGGCCATGTAGCAGGGGTTGGACCCCAGCATTTT.

This clonotype has a count of ten or more. This chain links TRBV28 with TRBJ2-1; TRBD2 matches 7 bases. CDR1 and CDR2 (germline): MDHEN, SYDVKM. V shed 6 bases and J 0 bases; nucleotides not matched to a gene: 5. This CDR3 is 15 amino acids long. The CDR3 DNA is TGTGCCAGCAGGGGAGGCGGGGGCTCCTACAATGAGCAGTTCTTC. Its translation is CASRGGGGSYNEQFF.

A remark on this clonotype: It may be a read error: a sequence one base away is much more abundant. CDR3 residues: CASSHGQGVDTEAFF. The CDR3 bases are TGCGCCAGCAGCCATGGACAGGGAGTGGACACTGAAGCTTTCTTT. The chain combines TRBV4-1 with TRBJ1-1, with TRBD1 matching 8 bases. The CDR3 sequence is 15 residues long. V lost 3 bases, J lost 3 bases, and 6 bases stayed unmatched. CDR1 is MGHRA and CDR2 is YSYEKL in the germline V gene.

There are many counts of this clonotype. The chain has TRBV7-9 and TRBJ2-7, with 7 bases lining up with TRBD1. The CDR3 extends over 16 amino acids. Germline lookup yields CDR1 SEHNR and CDR2 FQNEAQ (reference sequence). With V trimmed by 5 bases and J by 3 bases, 13 bases remained unmatched. Here the CDR3 DNA reads TGTGCCAGCAGCCCCCGAGGGGGCCCCGAATACTACGAGCAGTACGTC. As protein: CASSPRGGPEYYEQYV.

The chain has TRBV2 and TRBJ2-1; 13 bases agree with TRBD2. CDR3 length: 15 residues. Germline-derived CDR1 and CDR2 are SNHLY and FYNNEI. After removal of 7 bases from V and 6 bases from J, the junction contained 6 bases not matched to a gene. The chain's CDR3 is CASIRTSGGRNEQFF. In DNA, the CDR3 is TGTGCCAGCATCAGGACTAGCGGGGGCCGCAATGAGCAGTTCTTC. Drawing the rest from reference TRBV2 and TRBJ2-1, the complete variable domain is EPEVTQTPSHQVTQMGQEVILRCVPISNHLYFYWYRQILGQKVEFLVSFYNNEISEKSEIFDDQFSVERPDGSNFTLKIRSTKLEDSAMYFCASIRTSGGRNEQFFGPGTRLTVL.

In this sample, this clonotype turned up a few times. The chain has TRBV12-3 or TRBV12-4 and TRBJ2-7; D is uncertain. This CDR3 has 14 amino acids. The V and J ends lost 6 bases and 2 bases respectively, with 14 bases between them. The CDR3 loop reads CASSQDILPYEQYF. CDR3 bases: TGTGCCAGCAGCCAAGACATTCTACCCTACGAGCAGTACTTC.

This clonotype was recorded once. A junction end diverges from the germline sequence, so it may reflect a read error. The J gene is TRBJ2-1, the V gene TRBV6-1; D tentatively fits TRBD1 or TRBD2 (5 bases each). Germline V gene lookup returns CDR1 MNHNS and CDR2 SASEGT. The CDR3 covers 12 residues. The CDR3 region is CVSNQGGNEQFF. CDR3 nucleotides: TGTGTCAGCAATCAGGGCGGGAATGAGCAGTTCTTC.

In regard to this clonotype: Compared with germline, one end of the junction differs, possibly owing to a read error. The V call is TRBV6-2 or TRBV6-3, the J call TRBJ1-1; D is undetermined. Germline-derived CDR1 and CDR2 are MNHEY and SVGEGT. The CDR3 spans 12 residues. CDR3: CGSSFPSTEAFF. As DNA, the CDR3 is TGTGGCAGCAGTTTCCCGAGCACTGAAGCTTTCTTT.

Concerning this clonotype: A much larger clone sits a single nucleotide away, making a read error possible. The CDR3 reads CASSIRRMELSEAFF. For the CDR3, the DNA is TGTGCCAGTAGTATTCGCCGAATGGAGCTCTCTGAAGCTTTCTTT. The genes are TRBV19 and TRBJ1-1; no definite D call. V lost 3 bases, J lost 6 bases, and 17 bases lay in between. Germline CDR1 is LNHDA and CDR2 is SQIVND (reference sequence). This CDR3 contains 15 residues.

In its sample, this clonotype was seen many times. The rearrangement links TRBV5-6 to TRBJ1-1; tentative D call: TRBD1 (6 bases). Trimming took off 3 bases at V and 2 bases at J, with 11 bases between the two ends. Germline lookup yields CDR1 SGHDT and CDR2 YYEEEE. This CDR3 is built from 14 residues. CDR3 region: CASSSTGTNTEAFF. Written as DNA, the CDR3 is TGTGCCAGCAGCTCCACAGGGACCAACACTGAAGCTTTCTTT.